Sequencing of this T cell receptor beta chain was carried out in a study of T cells in Graves' hyperthyroidism and ophthalmopathy. Study-wide background: The blood sample was taken at first diagnosis, before treatment began.

This clonotype was observed a few times. Reasons for excluding patients were uncontrolled infection, other autoimmune disease, pregnancy or lactation. About 10 ml fresh peripheral blood yielded the PBMCs. Amplified TCR beta CDR3 regions derived from RNA transcripts. During a first-round RT-PCR of the TCR CDR3, the HTBI primer set was used. TCRdb called the multiplex PCR reads again in MiXCR, with one record for every CDR3 protein. In the table there are 690,000 or so distinct CDR3 sequences, around 19% of which are singletons. The receptor comes from a woman aged 45-60 years with Graves' hyperthyroidism that later progressed to Graves' ophthalmopathy. The sample consisted of blood.

CDR3 region: CSAGGLHGGYTF. The CDR3 region has the DNA TGCAGTGCTGGAGGGTTGCACGGAGGCTACACCTTC. The V gene is TRBV20-1, the J gene TRBJ1-2, with D hard to call. This CDR3 region has 12 residues. The V gene lost 5 bases and the J gene lost 8 bases, with 15 bases spanning the gap. Germline V gene sequence: CDR1 DFQATT, CDR2 SNEGSKA (reference sequence).